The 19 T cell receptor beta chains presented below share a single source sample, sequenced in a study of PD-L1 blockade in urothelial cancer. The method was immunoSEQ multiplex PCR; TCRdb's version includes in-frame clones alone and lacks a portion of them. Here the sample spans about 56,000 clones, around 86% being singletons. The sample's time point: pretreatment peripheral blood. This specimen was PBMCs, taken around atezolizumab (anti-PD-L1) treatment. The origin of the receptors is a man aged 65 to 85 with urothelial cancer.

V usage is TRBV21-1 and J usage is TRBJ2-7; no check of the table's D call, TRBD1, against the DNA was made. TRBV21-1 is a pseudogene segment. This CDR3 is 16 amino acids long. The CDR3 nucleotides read TGTGCCAGCAGCAAAGGGGACAGGGGGGGGTCCTACGAGCAGTACTTC. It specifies CASSKGDRGGSYEQYF.

This CDR3 is CASSLVQAAYEQYF. The DNA of the CDR3 is TGTGCCAGCAGCTTAGTACAGGCGGCCTACGAGCAGTACTTC. The chain joins TRBV7-8 to TRBJ2-7; D might be TRBD1 (5 bases). Germline CDR1 is SGHVS and CDR2 is FQNEAQ. V lost 1 base, J lost 2 bases, and 9 bases lay in between. The CDR3 totals 14 residues.

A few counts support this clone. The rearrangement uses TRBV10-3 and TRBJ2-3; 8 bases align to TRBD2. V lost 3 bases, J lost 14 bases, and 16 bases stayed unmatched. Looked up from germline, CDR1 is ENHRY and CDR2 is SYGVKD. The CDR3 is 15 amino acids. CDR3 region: CAISDREREHRYAYF. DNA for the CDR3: TGTGCCATCAGTGATCGGGAGCGGGAGCACAGATACGCGTATTTT.

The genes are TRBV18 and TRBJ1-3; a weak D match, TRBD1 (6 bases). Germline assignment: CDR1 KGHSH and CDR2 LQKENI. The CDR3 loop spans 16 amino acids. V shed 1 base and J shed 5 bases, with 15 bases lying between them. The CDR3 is CASSPRDRPERNTIYF. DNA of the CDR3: TGTGCCAGCTCACCACGAGACAGGCCAGAGCGAAACACCATATATTTT.

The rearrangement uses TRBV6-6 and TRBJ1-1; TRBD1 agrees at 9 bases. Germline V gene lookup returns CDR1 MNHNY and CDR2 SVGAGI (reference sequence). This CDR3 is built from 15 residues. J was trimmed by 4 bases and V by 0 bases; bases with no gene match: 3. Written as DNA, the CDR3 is TGTGCCAGCAGTTACTCGGGACAGGGAGGCACTGAAGCTTTCTTT. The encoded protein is CASSYSGQGGTEAFF.

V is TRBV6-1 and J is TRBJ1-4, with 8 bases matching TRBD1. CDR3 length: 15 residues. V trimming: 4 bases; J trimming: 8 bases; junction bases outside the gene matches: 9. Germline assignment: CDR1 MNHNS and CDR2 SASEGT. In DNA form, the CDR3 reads TGTGCCAGCAGTGTCGGGCAGGGGGCGGGGGAAAAACTGTTTTTT. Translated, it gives CASSVGQGAGEKLFF.

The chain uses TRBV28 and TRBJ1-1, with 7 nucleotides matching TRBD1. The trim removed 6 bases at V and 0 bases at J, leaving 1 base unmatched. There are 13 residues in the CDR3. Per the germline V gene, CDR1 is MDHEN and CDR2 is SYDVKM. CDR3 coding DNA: TGTGCCAGCAGGGGACAGCTGAACACTGAAGCTTTCTTT. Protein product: CASRGQLNTEAFF.

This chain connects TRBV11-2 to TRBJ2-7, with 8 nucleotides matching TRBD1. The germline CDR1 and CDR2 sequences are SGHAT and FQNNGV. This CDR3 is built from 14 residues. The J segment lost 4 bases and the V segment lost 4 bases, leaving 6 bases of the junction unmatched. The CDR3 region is CASSSQGAEYEQYF. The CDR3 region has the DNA TGTGCCAGCAGCTCTCAGGGGGCGGAATACGAGCAGTACTTC.

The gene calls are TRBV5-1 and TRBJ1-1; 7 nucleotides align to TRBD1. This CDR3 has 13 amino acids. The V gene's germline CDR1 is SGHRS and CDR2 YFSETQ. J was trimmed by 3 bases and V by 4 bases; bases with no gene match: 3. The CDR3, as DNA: TGCGCCAGCAGCGCTGACAGGGACACTGAAGCTTTCTTT. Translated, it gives CASSADRDTEAFF.

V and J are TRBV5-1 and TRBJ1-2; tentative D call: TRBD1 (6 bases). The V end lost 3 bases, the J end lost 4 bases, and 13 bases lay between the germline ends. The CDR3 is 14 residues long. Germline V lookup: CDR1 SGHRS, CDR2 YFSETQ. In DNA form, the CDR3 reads TGCGCCAGCAGCTCTGGACAGCTAATCTATGGCTACACCTTC. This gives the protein CASSSGQLIYGYTF.

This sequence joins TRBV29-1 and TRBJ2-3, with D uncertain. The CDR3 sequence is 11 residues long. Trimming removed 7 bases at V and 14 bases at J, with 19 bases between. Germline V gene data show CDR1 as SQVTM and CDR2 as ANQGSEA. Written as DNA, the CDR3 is TGCAGCGGCGTAGACATCAGATACGCGTATTTT. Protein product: CSGVDIRYAYF.

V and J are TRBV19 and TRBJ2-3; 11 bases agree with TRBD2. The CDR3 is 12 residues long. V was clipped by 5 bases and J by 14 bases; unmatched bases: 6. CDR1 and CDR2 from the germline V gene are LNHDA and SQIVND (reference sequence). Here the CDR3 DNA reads TGTGCCAGTAGTGAACTAGCGGGAGCCGCGTATTTT. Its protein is CASSELAGAAYF. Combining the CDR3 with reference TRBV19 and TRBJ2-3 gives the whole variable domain DGGITQSPKYLFRKEGQNVTLSCEQNLNHDAMYWYRQDPGQGLRLIYYSQIVNDFQKGDIAEGYSVSREKKESFPLTVTSAQKNPTAFYLCASSELAGAAYFGPGTRLTVL.

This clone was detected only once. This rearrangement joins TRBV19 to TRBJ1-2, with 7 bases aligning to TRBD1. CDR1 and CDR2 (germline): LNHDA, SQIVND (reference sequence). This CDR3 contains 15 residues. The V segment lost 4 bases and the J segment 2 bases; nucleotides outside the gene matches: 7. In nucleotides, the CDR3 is TGTGCCAGTAGTAGACGGGGACAGATAAACTATGGCTACACCTTC. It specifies CASSRRGQINYGYTF.

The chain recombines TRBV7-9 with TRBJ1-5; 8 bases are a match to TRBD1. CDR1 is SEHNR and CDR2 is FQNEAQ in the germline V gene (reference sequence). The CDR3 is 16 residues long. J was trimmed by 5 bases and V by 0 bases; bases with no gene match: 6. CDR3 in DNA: TGTGCCAGCAGCTTAGCGGTTGGACAGGGCGATCAGCCCCAGCATTTT. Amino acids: CASSLAVGQGDQPQHF.

The CDR3 coding sequence is TGTGCCTGGAGGGCAGGGTTGGCCACTGAAGCTTTCTTT. Protein: CAWRAGLATEAFF. This chain uses TRBV30 with TRBJ1-1, with TRBD1 as a possible D gene (5 bases). The V end was cut by 3 bases, the J end by 4 bases, with 12 bases between. Germline CDR1 reads GTSNPN; CDR2 reads SVGIG (reference sequence). This CDR3 is built from 13 residues. The whole variable domain, filled in from reference TRBV30 and TRBJ1-1, reads SQTIHQWPATLVQPVGSPLSLECTVEGTSNPNLYWYRQAAGRGLQLLFYSVGIGQISSEVPQNLSASRPQDRQFILSSKKLLLSDSGFYLCAWRAGLATEAFFGQGTRLTVV.

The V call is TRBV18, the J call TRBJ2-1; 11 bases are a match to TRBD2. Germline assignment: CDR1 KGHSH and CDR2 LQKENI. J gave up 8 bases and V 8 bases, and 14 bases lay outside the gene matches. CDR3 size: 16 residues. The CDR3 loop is CASTGLAGPAGDEQFF. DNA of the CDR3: TGTGCCAGCACAGGACTAGCGGGCCCGGCGGGCGATGAGCAGTTCTTC.

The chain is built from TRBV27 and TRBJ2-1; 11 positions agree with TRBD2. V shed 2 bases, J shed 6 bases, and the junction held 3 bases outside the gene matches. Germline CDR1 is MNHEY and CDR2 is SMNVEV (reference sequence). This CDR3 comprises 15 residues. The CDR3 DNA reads TGTGCCAGCAGTTTACTCACTAGCGGGGGCAATGAGCAGTTCTTC. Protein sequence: CASSLLTSGGNEQFF.

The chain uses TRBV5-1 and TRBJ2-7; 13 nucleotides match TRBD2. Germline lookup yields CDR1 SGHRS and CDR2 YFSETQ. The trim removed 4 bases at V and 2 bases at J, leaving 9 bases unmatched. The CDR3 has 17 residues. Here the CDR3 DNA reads TGCGCCAGCAGCCCGGGTACTAGCGGGAGGGTTACCTACGAGCAGTACTTC. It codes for CASSPGTSGRVTYEQYF.

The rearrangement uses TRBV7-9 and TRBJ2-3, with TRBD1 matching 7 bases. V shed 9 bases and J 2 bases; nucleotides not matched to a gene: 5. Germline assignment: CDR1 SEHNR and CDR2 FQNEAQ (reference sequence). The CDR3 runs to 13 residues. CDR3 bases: TGTGCCAGTGGACAGGCTAACACAGATACGCAGTATTTT. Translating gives CASGQANTDTQYF.